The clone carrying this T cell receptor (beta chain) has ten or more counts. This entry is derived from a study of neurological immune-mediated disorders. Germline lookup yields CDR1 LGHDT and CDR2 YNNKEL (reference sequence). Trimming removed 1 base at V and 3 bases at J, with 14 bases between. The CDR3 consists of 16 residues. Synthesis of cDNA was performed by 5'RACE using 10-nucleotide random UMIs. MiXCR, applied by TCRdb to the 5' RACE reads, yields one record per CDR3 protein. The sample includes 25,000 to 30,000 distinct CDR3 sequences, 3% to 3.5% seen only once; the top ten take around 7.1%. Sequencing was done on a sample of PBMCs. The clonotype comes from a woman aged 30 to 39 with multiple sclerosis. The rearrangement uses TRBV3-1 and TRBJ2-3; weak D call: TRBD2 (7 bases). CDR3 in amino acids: CASSQVRGAQTDTQYF. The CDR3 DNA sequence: TGTGCCAGCAGCCAAGTCCGGGGGGCGCAAACAGATACGCAGTATTTT.